Below, 23 T cell receptor beta chains from the same sample are listed, as sequenced in a study of cytomegalovirus exposure and HLA in healthy donors. A multiplex PCR was run with 60 Vbeta primers and 13 Jbeta primers. Libraries were prepared by immunoSEQ multiplex PCR; TCRdb keeps only in-frame clonotypes and omits some of them. Of roughly 190,000 clones listed, around 75% are singletons. The sequenced material came from PBMCs. Receptors originate from a man aged 40-49 years in good health and CMV-seropositive.

This clone was observed once. The rearrangement joins TRBV19 to TRBJ1-2, with D possibly being TRBD1 (6 bases). Looked up from germline, CDR1 is LNHDA and CDR2 is SQIVND (reference sequence). V lost 10 bases and J lost 4, with 10 bases in between. The CDR3 runs to 11 residues. CDR3 bases: TGTGCCACAGGGGAAACCTATGGCTACACCTTC. This translates into CATGETYGYTF.

V gene TRBV7-3 combines with J gene TRBJ2-3; TRBD2 aligns across 9 bases. The CDR3 has 16 residues. With V trimmed by 2 bases and J by 2 bases, 5 bases remained unmatched. The germline CDR1 and CDR2 sequences are SGHTA and FQGTGA. The DNA of the CDR3 is TGTGCCAGCAGCTTAGGGGCGGGGGGGTACACAGATACGCAGTATTTT. This codes for CASSLGAGGYTDTQYF.

This sequence joins TRBV5-1 and TRBJ2-7; tentatively, D is TRBD2 (5 bases). V lost 0 bases and J lost 5, with 12 bases in between. Germline values: CDR1 SGHRS, CDR2 YFSETQ. The CDR3 spans 14 residues. The CDR3 region has the DNA TGCGCCAGCAGCTTGGGTAGGGCGGGTGACGAGCAGTACTTC. Translated, it gives CASSLGRAGDEQYF.

This chain joins TRBV11-3 and TRBJ2-7; TRBD1 agrees at 9 bases. Per germline, CDR1 SGHNT and CDR2 YENEEA. CDR3 length equals 15 residues. V was clipped by 5 bases and J by 3 bases; unmatched bases: 8. The CDR3 bases are TGTGCCAGCAGCCTCTCCGGGACAGGGCTCTACGAGCAGTACTTC. Protein product: CASSLSGTGLYEQYF.

The V gene is TRBV6-5, the J gene TRBJ2-1; D gene ambiguous. V lost 0 bases, J lost 0 bases, and 9 bases lay in between. The V gene's germline CDR1 is MNHEY and CDR2 SVGAGI. This CDR3 contains 16 residues. The CDR3 sequence is CASSYSILSSYNEQFF. The DNA of the CDR3 is TGTGCCAGCAGTTACTCGATTTTGAGCTCCTACAATGAGCAGTTCTTC.

The rearrangement joins TRBV6-5 to TRBJ1-2, with D possibly matching TRBD1 (5 bases). The V end was cut by 6 bases, the J end by 8 bases, with 16 bases between. Germline V CDR1 and CDR2: MNHEY, SVGAGI. This CDR3 contains 13 residues. CDR3 sequence (DNA): TGTGCCAGCAGGCCGACCGACAGTACCGGCTACACCTTC. It encodes CASRPTDSTGYTF.

The chain couples TRBV19 to TRBJ1-2; tentative D call: TRBD1 (5 bases). Germline CDR1 reads LNHDA; CDR2 reads SQIVND (reference sequence). V was pared by 4 bases and J by 8 bases, with 11 bases between. The CDR3 covers 12 residues. As DNA, the CDR3 is TGTGCCAGTAGTACCCAGGGTTTCGGCTACACCTTC. Amino acid sequence: CASSTQGFGYTF.

The chain joins TRBV6-5 to TRBJ1-1, with 10 bases lining up with TRBD1. V lost 5 bases and J lost 3; bases outside the gene matches: 6. The CDR3 runs to 15 residues. In germline, CDR1 is MNHEY, CDR2 SVGAGI. CDR3 loop: CASSPGGQGYTEAFF. The DNA of the CDR3 is TGTGCCAGCAGTCCAGGGGGACAGGGGTACACTGAAGCTTTCTTT.

This chain joins TRBV2 and TRBJ2-3; D ambiguous. V was shortened by 8 bases and J by 4 bases, with 13 bases between the two germline ends. Germline V lookup: CDR1 SNHLY, CDR2 FYNNEI. The CDR3 runs 13 residues. The CDR3 nucleotides are TGTGCCAGCTCCCCCTTCGTATCAGATACGCAGTATTTT. Amino acids: CASSPFVSDTQYF.

V is TRBV6-5 and J is TRBJ1-2, with 7 bases that match TRBD1. J was trimmed by 8 bases and V by 8 bases; bases with no gene match: 8. This CDR3 contains 12 residues. The germline CDR1 and CDR2 sequences are MNHEY and SVGAGI. The CDR3 DNA reads as TGTGCCAGCCAGACAGGGAGTCGCGGCTACACCTTC. It codes for CASQTGSRGYTF.

The J gene is TRBJ1-5, the V gene TRBV15, with D unresolved. V lost 1 base and J 3 bases, leaving 7 bases between the germline ends. Per germline, CDR1 LNHNV and CDR2 YYDKDF (reference sequence). There are 14 residues in the CDR3. This CDR3 is CATSRGRYNQPQHF. The DNA for the CDR3 is TGTGCCACCAGCAGAGGCAGATACAATCAGCCCCAGCATTTT. Looking up the rest from reference TRBV15 and TRBJ1-5 gives the full variable domain: DAMVIQNPRYQVTQFGKPVTLSCSQTLNHNVMYWYQQKSSQAPKLLFHYYDKDFNNEADTPDNFQSRRPNTSFCFLDIRSPGLGDTAMYLCATSRGRYNQPQHFGDGTRLSIL.

The chain recombines TRBV18 with TRBJ1-4; 8 bases match TRBD1. Germline V gene data show CDR1 as KGHSH and CDR2 as LQKENI. The CDR3 totals 16 residues. J was trimmed by 2 bases and V by 4 bases; bases with no gene match: 6. CDR3 DNA: TGTGCCAGCTCACGAGGACAGGGAAGGACTAATGAAAAACTGTTTTTT. The encoded protein is CASSRGQGRTNEKLFF.

The genes are TRBV4-3 and TRBJ2-7; 15 bases match TRBD2. The ends lost 0 bases at V and 12 bases at J; junction bases unmatched: 6. Germline CDR1 is LGHNA and CDR2 is YSLEER. The length of the CDR3 is 15 residues. The CDR3 nucleotides read TGCGCCAGCAGCCAAGATAGGACTAGCGGGGGGGAGACGTACTTC. It is translated as CASSQDRTSGGETYF.

The chain has TRBV19 and TRBJ2-1, with D possibly TRBD1 on 5 matching bases. CDR1 LNHDA and CDR2 SQIVND come from the germline V gene (reference sequence). The length of the CDR3 is 12 residues. V lost 4 bases, J lost 6 bases, and 7 bases lay in between. The CDR3: CASSTQGNEQFF. In DNA form, the CDR3 reads TGTGCCAGTAGTACCCAGGGCAATGAGCAGTTCTTC.

The chain is built from TRBV28 and TRBJ1-4, with D tentatively TRBD1 (6 bases). Germline V lookup: CDR1 MDHEN, CDR2 SYDVKM. With 4 bases removed from V and 8 bases from J, the gap between germline ends came to 17 bases. The CDR3 spans 15 residues. DNA of the CDR3: TGTGCCAGCAGTTCCCCTGGGGGCGAGGGGGAAAAACTGTTTTTT. Encoded protein: CASSSPGGEGEKLFF.

The rearrangement links TRBV10-3 to TRBJ1-2, with D unclear. V shed 0 bases and J shed 10 bases, with 12 bases lying between them. Germline-derived CDR1 and CDR2 are ENHRY and SYGVKD. The CDR3 is made up of 13 amino acids. For the CDR3, the DNA is TGTGCCATCAGTGAGTCGGGGAGTGAGGTCTACACCTTC. It is translated as CAISESGSEVYTF.

The chain links TRBV28 to TRBJ1-1, with D perhaps TRBD1 (5 bases). This CDR3 comprises 14 residues. Per germline, CDR1 MDHEN and CDR2 SYDVKM. V dropped 3 bases and J dropped 3 bases, with 11 bases sitting between them. The CDR3 is CASSFEGRDTEAFF. In nucleotides, the CDR3 is TGTGCCAGCAGTTTCGAGGGGAGGGACACTGAAGCTTTCTTT.

This clone was recorded once. The CDR3 here is CASSYNREANYEQYF. CDR3 DNA: TGTGCCAGCAGTTACAATCGGGAGGCCAACTACGAGCAGTACTTC. The chain uses TRBV6-5 and TRBJ2-7; 7 nucleotides align to TRBD2. The CDR3 consists of 15 residues. Germline CDR1 reads MNHEY; CDR2 reads SVGAGI. The J segment lost 3 bases and the V segment lost 2 bases, leaving 7 bases of the junction unmatched.

In DNA form, the CDR3 reads TGTGCCAGCACCCCAGAAGCCAAAAACATTCAGTACTTC. Residues: CASTPEAKNIQYF. The chain is built from TRBV5-4 and TRBJ2-4; D is undetermined. The CDR3 sequence is 13 residues long. Germline assignment: CDR1 SGHNT and CDR2 YYREEE (reference sequence). V dropped 6 bases and J dropped 0 bases, with 7 bases sitting between them.

This clone was observed a few times. The chain has TRBV5-6 and TRBJ1-1, with TRBD1 matching 7 bases. CDR1 and CDR2 from the germline V gene are SGHDT and YYEEEE. The CDR3 sequence is 14 residues long. Trimming removed 8 bases from V and 0 bases from J; junction bases left unmatched: 7. The CDR3 DNA reads TGTGCCAGTAGACAGGGCTTAATGAACACTGAAGCTTTCTTT. As protein: CASRQGLMNTEAFF. The full variable domain, rest sourced from reference TRBV5-6 and TRBJ1-1, is DAGVTQSPTHLIKTRGQQVTLRCSPKSGHDTVSWYQQALGQGPQFIFQYYEEEERQRGNFPDRFSGHQFPNYSSELNVNALLLGDSALYLCASRQGLMNTEAFFGQGTRLTVV.

The genes are TRBV7-2 and TRBJ1-2; D is possibly TRBD1 (6 bases). Germline lookup yields CDR1 SGHTA and CDR2 FQGNSA. The CDR3 has 15 amino acids. Trimming took 7 bases from V and 2 from J, leaving 17 bases between them. The CDR3 loop is CASTDQEGVNYGYTF. CDR3 nucleotide sequence: TGTGCCAGCACCGATCAAGAGGGGGTGAACTATGGCTACACCTTC.

The chain links TRBV6-5 to TRBJ1-4, with TRBD1 matching 7 bases. Trimming at V came to 0 bases and at J to 3 bases, leaving 1 base not matched to a gene. The CDR3 sequence is 15 residues long. CDR1 and CDR2 (germline): MNHEY, SVGAGI. In nucleotides, the CDR3 is TGTGCCAGCAGTTACTCGGGACAGCCTAATGAAAAACTGTTTTTT. Amino acids: CASSYSGQPNEKLFF.

This chain links TRBV7-3 with TRBJ2-3; D perhaps matches TRBD1 (5 bases). Germline lookup yields CDR1 SGHTA and CDR2 FQGTGA. The V and J ends lost 0 bases and 4 bases respectively, with 11 bases between them. The CDR3 consists of 15 residues. CDR3 in DNA: TGTGCCAGCAGCTTAACCTCAGGGTTCGCAGATACGCAGTATTTT. This encodes CASSLTSGFADTQYF.